The text below deals with one T cell receptor (beta chain). The data are from a study of PD-L1 blockade in urothelial cancer. At the level of the study: The analyses of blood took place 3 weeks (second dose) and 6 weeks after treatment start.

Anywhere from 1 to 8 samples came from each patient, spanning pretreatment and on-treatment. Every PCR got spiked synthetic TCR analog templates. Sequencing used immunoSEQ multiplex PCR; TCRdb keeps in-frame clones, though not all of them. The profile shows about 20,000 clones, 70% to 90% of them singletons. Germline V gene sequence: CDR1 SGHNT, CDR2 YYREEE (reference sequence). The CDR3 totals 16 residues. The receptor comes from a man over 45 with urothelial cancer. The material was PBMCs, obtained around atezolizumab (anti-PD-L1) treatment. The genes are TRBV5-4 and TRBJ2-5; TRBD2 agrees at 8 bases. The J call is uncertain, as TRBJ2-7 better fits the DNA end. The CDR3 bases are TGTGCCAGCAGCCCGTCAACGGGAGGGTTACCCTACGAGCAGTACTTC. Protein sequence: CASSPSTGGLPYEQYF.